The 9 T cell receptor beta chains given below trace back to one sample, sequenced in a study of T cell responses to AZD1222 COVID-19 vaccine. Profiling relied on immunoSEQ multiplex PCR, and the TCRdb table lists in-frame clones only, not all of them. The table includes approximately 97,000 clones, approximately 90% detected once. This specimen was peripheral blood, taken on day 0 of AZD1222 vaccination. These receptor sequences come from an adult in good health.

V is TRBV5-5 and J is TRBJ1-5, with 7 bases lining up with TRBD1. This CDR3 is 15 amino acids long. CDR1 is SGHKS, CDR2 YYEKEE, per germline (reference sequence). After removal of 3 bases from V and 1 base from J, the junction contained 4 bases not matched to a gene. The CDR3 region has the DNA TGTGCCAGCAGCTCACAGGGGAAGAGCAATCAGCCCCAGCATTTT. Translated: CASSSQGKSNQPQHF.

The genes are TRBV5-5 and TRBJ1-1; D is undetermined. This CDR3 is built from 14 residues. The ends were cut back, 0 bases at V and 4 bases at J, with 10 bases in the middle. Germline-derived CDR1 and CDR2 are SGHKS and YYEKEE (reference sequence). The CDR3 is CASSLVPTGTEAFF. The CDR3 DNA follows: TGTGCCAGCAGCTTGGTCCCCACGGGCACTGAAGCTTTCTTT.

The rearrangement links TRBV7-2 to TRBJ2-1; D remains ambiguous. This CDR3 is built from 15 residues. Germline assignment: CDR1 SGHTA and CDR2 FQGNSA. Trimming left V 5 bases short and J 0 bases short, with 11 bases between. CDR3 bases: TGTGCCAGCAGCCCGGCGGCGAGCTCCTACAATGAGCAGTTCTTC. Protein: CASSPAASSYNEQFF.

V gene TRBV4-2 combines with J gene TRBJ2-7, with D unclear. Germline assignment: CDR1 LGHNA and CDR2 YNFKEQ. The CDR3 extends over 13 amino acids. Trimming stripped 4 bases from V and 2 bases from J, with 9 bases between. CDR3 nucleotide sequence: TGTGCCAGCAGCCCTACCCAGACCTACGAGCAGTACTTC. It translates to CASSPTQTYEQYF.

The chain carries TRBV7-9 and TRBJ2-2; no clear D gene. The V gene lost 6 bases and the J gene lost 4 bases, with 18 bases spanning the gap. The CDR3 extends over 16 amino acids. Germline V gene lookup returns CDR1 SEHNR and CDR2 FQNEAQ (reference sequence). CDR3 DNA: TGTGCCAGCAGTCCCCCGGGCCCTCGGACCACCGGGGAGCTGTTTTTT. This codes for CASSPPGPRTTGELFF.

The genes are TRBV30 and TRBJ1-2; tentative D call: TRBD1 (6 bases). This CDR3 spans 18 amino acids. The germline V and J ends were trimmed by 0 bases and 1 base, with 21 bases remaining between them. Germline CDR1 reads GTSNPN; CDR2 reads SVGIG (reference sequence). DNA of the CDR3: TGTGCCTGGAGTGTATTGGCCGGGACAACGAGTGATAACTATGGCTACACCTTC. Its protein product is CAWSVLAGTTSDNYGYTF.

The gene calls are TRBV6-2 or TRBV6-3 and TRBJ2-1; TRBD2 matches at 14 bases. Germline V gene sequence: CDR1 MNHEY, CDR2 SVGEGT. The CDR3 spans 18 residues. The ends lost 0 bases at V and 7 bases at J; junction bases unmatched: 8. CDR3 protein: CASSYSWTSGRTYNEQFF. The CDR3 DNA follows: TGTGCCAGCAGTTACTCTTGGACTAGCGGGAGGACATATAATGAGCAGTTCTTC.

The V and J genes are TRBV5-6 and TRBJ2-7, with D perhaps given as TRBD1 or TRBD2 (5 bases each). Trimming pared 1 base from V and 4 bases from J, leaving 9 bases between. The germline V gene has CDR1 SGHDT and CDR2 YYEEEE. CDR3 length: 13 amino acids. The CDR3 protein is CASSLRDAYEQYF. Here the CDR3 DNA reads TGTGCCAGCAGCTTGCGGGACGCATACGAGCAGTACTTC.

This clone was seen only once. The rearrangement joins TRBV30 to TRBJ1-5; D perhaps matches TRBD1 (5 bases). CDR1 is GTSNPN, CDR2 SVGIG, per germline (reference sequence). The V end was cut by 0 bases, the J end by 2 bases, with 11 bases between. CDR3 size: 15 residues. CDR3 region: CAWSVRGGGNQPQHF. For the CDR3, the DNA is TGTGCCTGGAGTGTACGGGGGGGAGGCAATCAGCCCCAGCATTTT. The full variable domain, completed using reference TRBV30 and TRBJ1-5, is SQTIHQWPATLVQPVGSPLSLECTVEGTSNPNLYWYRQAAGRGLQLLFYSVGIGQISSEVPQNLSASRPQDRQFILSSKKLLLSDSGFYLCAWSVRGGGNQPQHFGDGTRLSIL.